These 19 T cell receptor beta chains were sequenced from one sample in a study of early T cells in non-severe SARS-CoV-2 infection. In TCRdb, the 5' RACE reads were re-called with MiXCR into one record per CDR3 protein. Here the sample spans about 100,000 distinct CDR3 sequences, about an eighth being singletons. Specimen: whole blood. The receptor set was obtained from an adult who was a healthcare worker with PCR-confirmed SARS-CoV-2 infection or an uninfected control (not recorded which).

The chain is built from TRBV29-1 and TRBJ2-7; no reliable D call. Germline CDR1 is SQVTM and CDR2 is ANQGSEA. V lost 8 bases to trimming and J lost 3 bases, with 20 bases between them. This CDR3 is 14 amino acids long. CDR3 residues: CSQSLGPRYYEQYF. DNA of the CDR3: TGCAGCCAAAGTCTTGGGCCAAGGTACTACGAGCAGTACTTC.

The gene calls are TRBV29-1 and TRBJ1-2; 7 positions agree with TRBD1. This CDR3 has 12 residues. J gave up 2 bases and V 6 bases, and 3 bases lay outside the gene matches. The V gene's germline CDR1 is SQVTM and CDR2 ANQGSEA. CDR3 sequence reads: CSVRQGNYGYTF. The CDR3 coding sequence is TGCAGCGTGCGACAGGGCAACTATGGCTACACCTTC.

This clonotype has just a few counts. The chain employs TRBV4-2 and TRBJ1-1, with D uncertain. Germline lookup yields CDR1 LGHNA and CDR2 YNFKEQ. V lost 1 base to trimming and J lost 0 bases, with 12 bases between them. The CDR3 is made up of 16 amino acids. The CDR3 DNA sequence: TGTGCCAGCAGCCAAGCCTCGCGACGGTTGAACACTGAAGCTTTCTTT. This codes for CASSQASRRLNTEAFF.

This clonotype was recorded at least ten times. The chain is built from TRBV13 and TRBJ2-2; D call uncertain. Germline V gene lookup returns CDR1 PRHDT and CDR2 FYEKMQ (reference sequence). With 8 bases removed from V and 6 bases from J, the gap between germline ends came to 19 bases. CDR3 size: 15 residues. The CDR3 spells CASALGIGVPGELFF. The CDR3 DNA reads TGTGCCAGCGCCTTAGGAATAGGTGTCCCCGGGGAGCTGTTTTTT. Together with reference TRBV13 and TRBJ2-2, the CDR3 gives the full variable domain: AAGVIQSPRHLIKEKRETATLKCYPIPRHDTVYWYQQGPGQDPQFLISFYEKMQSDKGSIPDRFSAQQFSDYHSELNMSSLELGDSALYFCASALGIGVPGELFFGEGSRLTVL.

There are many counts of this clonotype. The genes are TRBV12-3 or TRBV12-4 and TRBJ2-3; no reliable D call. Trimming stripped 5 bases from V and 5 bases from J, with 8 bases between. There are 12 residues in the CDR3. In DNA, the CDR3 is TGTGCCAGCAGTCAACACGTAGATACGCAGTATTTT. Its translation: CASSQHVDTQYF.

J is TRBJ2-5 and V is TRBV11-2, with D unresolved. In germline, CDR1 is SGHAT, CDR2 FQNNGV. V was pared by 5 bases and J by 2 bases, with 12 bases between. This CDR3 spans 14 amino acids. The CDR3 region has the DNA TGTGCCAGCAGCCCCAACGTCGATCAAGAGACCCAGTACTTC. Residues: CASSPNVDQETQYF. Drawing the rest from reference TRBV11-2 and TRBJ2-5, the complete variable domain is EAGVAQSPRYKIIEKRQSVAFWCNPISGHATLYWYQQILGQGPKLLIQFQNNGVVDDSQLPKDRFSAERLKGVDSTLKIQPAKLEDSAVYLCASSPNVDQETQYFGPGTRLLVL.

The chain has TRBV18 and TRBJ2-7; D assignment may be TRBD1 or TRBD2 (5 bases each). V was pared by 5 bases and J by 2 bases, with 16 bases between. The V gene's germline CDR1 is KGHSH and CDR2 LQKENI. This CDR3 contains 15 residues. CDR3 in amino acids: CASSFGPGPTYEQYF. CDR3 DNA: TGTGCCAGCTCATTCGGACCGGGACCTACCTACGAGCAGTACTTC.

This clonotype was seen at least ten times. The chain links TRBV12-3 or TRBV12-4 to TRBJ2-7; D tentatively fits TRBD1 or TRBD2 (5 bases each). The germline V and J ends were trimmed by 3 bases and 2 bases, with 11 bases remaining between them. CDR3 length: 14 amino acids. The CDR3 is CASSFSPGPYEQYF. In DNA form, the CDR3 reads TGTGCCAGCAGTTTCTCACCGGGGCCCTACGAGCAGTACTTC.

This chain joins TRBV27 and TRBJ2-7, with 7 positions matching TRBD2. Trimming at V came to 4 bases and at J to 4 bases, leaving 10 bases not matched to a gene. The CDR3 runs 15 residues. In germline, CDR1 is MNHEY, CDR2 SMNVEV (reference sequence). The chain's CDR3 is CASSSDGTIPYEQYF. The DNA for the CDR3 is TGTGCCAGCAGTTCAGACGGGACTATCCCATACGAGCAGTACTTC.

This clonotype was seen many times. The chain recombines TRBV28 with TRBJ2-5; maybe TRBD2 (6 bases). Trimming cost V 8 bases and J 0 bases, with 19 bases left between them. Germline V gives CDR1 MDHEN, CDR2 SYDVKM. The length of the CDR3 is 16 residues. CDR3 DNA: TGTGCCAGCGGATCCCCGGGAGCGAAATACCAAGAGACCCAGTACTTC. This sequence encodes CASGSPGAKYQETQYF.

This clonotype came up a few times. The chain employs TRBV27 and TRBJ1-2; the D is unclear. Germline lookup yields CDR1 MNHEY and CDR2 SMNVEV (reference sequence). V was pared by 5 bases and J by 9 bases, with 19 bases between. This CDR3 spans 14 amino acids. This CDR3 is CASSIPGQPISYTF. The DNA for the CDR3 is TGTGCCAGCAGTATCCCGGGTCAGCCTATTAGCTACACCTTC.

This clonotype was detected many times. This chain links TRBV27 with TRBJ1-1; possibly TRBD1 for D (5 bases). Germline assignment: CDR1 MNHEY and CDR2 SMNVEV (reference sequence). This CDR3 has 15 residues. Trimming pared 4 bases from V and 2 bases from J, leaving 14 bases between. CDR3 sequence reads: CASSSAGKVNTEAFF. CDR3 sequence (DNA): TGTGCCAGCAGTTCCGCAGGGAAAGTCAACACTGAAGCTTTCTTT.

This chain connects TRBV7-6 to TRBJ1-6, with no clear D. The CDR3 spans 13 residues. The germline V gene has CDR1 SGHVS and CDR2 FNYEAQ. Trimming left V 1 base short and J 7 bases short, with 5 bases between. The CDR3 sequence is CASSLERNSPLHF. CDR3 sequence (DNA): TGTGCCAGCAGCTTAGAACGGAATTCACCCCTCCACTTT.

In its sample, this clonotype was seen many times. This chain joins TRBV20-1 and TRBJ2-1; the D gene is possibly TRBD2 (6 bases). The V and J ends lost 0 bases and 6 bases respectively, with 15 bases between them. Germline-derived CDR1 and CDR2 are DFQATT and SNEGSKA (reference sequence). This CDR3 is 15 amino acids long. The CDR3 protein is CSARDLTGESNEQFF. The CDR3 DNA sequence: TGCAGTGCTAGAGATCTAACGGGAGAGTCCAATGAGCAGTTCTTC.

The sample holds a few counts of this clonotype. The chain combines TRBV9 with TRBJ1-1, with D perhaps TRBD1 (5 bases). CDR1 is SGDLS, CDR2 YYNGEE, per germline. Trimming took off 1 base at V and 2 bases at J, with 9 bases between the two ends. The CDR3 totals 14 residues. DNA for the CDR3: TGTGCCAGCAGCGTATCAGGGCTTAACACTGAAGCTTTCTTT. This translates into CASSVSGLNTEAFF.

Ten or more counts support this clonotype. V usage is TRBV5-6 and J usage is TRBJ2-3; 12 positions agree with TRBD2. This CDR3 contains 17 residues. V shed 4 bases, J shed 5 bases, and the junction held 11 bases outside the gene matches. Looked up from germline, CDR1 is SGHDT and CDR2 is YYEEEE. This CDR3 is CASSRQTSGSPEDTQYF. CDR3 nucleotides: TGTGCCAGCAGCCGCCAGACTAGCGGGAGTCCCGAAGATACGCAGTATTTT.

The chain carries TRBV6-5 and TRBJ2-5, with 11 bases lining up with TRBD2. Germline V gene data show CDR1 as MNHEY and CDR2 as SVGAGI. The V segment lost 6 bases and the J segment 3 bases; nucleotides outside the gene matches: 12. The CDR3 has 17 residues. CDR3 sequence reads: CASRLRYSGRAEETQYF. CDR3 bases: TGTGCCAGCAGGCTACGTTATAGCGGGAGGGCCGAAGAGACCCAGTACTTC.

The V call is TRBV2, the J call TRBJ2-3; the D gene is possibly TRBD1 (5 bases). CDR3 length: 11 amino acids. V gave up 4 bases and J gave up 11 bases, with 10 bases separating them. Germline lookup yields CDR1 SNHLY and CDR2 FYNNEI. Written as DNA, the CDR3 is TGTGCCAGCAGTGTAGGGGCAGGGCAGTATTTT. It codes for CASSVGAGQYF.

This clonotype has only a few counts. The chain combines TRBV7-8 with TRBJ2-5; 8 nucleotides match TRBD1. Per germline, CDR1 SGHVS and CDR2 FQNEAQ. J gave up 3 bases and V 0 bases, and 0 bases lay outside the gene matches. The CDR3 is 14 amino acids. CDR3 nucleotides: TGTGCCAGCAGCTTAGCGGACAGGGAAGAGACCCAGTACTTC. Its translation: CASSLADREETQYF. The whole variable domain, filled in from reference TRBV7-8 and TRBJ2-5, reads GAGVSQSPRYKVAKRGQDVALRCDPISGHVSLFWYQQALGQGPEFLTYFQNEAQLDKSGLPSDRFFAERPEGSVSTLKIQRTQQEDSAVYLCASSLADREETQYFGPGTRLLVL.